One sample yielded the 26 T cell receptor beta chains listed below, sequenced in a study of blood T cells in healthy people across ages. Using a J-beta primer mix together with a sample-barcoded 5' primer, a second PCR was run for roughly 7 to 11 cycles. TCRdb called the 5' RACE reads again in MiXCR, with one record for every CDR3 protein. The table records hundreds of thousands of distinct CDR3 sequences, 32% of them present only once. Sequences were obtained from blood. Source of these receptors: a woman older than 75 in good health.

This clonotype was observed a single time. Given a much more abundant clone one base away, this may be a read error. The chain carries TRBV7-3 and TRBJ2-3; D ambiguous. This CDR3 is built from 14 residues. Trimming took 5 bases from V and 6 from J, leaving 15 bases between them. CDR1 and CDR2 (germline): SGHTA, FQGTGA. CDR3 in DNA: TGTGCCAGCAGCCAATATCGAGGAGTGGATACGCAGTATTTT. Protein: CASSQYRGVDTQYF.

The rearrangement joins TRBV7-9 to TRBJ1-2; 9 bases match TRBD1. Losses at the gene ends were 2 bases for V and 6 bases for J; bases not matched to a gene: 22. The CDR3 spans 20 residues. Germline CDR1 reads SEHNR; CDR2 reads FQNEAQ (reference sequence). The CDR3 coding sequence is TGTGCCAGCAGCTTACTAACCTACAGGGGGCGAGTGGCCCAAGTCCATGGCTACACCTTC. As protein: CASSLLTYRGRVAQVHGYTF.

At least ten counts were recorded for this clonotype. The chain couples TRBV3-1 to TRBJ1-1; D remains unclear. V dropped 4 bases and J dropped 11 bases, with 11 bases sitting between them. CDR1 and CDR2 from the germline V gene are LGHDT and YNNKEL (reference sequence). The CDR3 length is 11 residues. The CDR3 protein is CASSRGREAFF. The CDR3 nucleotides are TGTGCCAGCAGCCGCGGACGTGAGGCTTTCTTT.

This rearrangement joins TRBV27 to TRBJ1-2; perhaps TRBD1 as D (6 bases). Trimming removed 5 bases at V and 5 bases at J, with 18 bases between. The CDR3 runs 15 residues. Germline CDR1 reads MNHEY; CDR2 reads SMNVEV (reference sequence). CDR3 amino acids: CASSPTQGSGYGYTF. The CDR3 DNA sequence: TGTGCCAGCAGTCCGACACAGGGTTCGGGTTATGGCTACACCTTC.

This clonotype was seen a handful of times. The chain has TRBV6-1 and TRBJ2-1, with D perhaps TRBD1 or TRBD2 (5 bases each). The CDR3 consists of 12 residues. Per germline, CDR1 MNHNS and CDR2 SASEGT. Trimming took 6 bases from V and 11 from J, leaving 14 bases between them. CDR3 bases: TGTGCCAGCAGATGGGACCAAACGAAGCAGTTCTTC. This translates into CASRWDQTKQFF.

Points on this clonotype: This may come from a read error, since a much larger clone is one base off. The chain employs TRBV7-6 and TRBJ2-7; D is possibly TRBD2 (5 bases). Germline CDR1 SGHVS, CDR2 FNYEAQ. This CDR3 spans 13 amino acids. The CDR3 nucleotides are TGTGCCGGCAGCTCATACGGGATTTACGAGCAGTACTTC. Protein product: CAGSSYGIYEQYF.

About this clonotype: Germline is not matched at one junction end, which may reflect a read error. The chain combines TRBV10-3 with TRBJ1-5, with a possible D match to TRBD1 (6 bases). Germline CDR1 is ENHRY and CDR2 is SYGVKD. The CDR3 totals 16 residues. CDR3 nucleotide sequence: TGTGCCATCAGTGAGTTAGGGGGGGTGGGCAATCAGCCCCTGCATTTT. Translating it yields CAISELGGVGNQPLHF.

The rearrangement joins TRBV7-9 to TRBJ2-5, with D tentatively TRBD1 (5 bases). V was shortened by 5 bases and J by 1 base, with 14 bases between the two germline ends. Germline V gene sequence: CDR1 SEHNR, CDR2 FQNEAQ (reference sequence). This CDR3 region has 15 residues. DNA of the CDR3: TGTGCCAGCAGCGTACCGCAGGGATCCCAAGAGACCCAGTACTTC. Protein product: CASSVPQGSQETQYF.

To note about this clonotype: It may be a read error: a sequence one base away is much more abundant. The chain's CDR3 is CASGQLLCEQYF. In DNA form, the CDR3 reads TGTGCCAGCGGACAGCTCCTCTGCGAGCAGTACTTC. The chain carries TRBV6-5 and TRBJ2-5; D might be TRBD1 (6 bases). The tail of the sequence fits TRBJ2-7 better, so the J call may be wrong. CDR1 is MNHEY and CDR2 is SVGAGI in the germline V gene. The length of the CDR3 is 12 residues.

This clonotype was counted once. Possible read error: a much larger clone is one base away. CDR3 DNA sequence: TGTGCCAGCAGTGTAACCGGGACAGCGAGCACTGAAGCTTTCTTT. As protein: CASSVTGTASTEAFF. The rearrangement uses TRBV28 and TRBJ1-1; TRBD1 aligns across 7 bases. After removal of 5 bases from V and 4 bases from J, the junction contained 10 bases not matched to a gene. Germline V CDR1 and CDR2: MDHEN, SYDVKM. The CDR3 has 15 amino acids.

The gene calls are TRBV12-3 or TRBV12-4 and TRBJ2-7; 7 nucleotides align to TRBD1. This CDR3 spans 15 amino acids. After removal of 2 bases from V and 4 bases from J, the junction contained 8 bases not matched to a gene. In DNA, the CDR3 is TGTGCCAGCAGTTTACAGGGGGTTTTATTTTACGAGCAGTACTTC. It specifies CASSLQGVLFYEQYF.

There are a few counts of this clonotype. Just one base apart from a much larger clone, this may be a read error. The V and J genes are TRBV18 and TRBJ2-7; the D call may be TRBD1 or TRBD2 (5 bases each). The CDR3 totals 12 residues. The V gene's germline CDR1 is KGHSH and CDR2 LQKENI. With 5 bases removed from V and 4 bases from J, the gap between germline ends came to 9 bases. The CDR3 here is CASSNGGYEQYF. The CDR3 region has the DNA TGTGCCAGCTCAAATGGGGGTTACGAGCAGTACTTC.

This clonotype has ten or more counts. Here the CDR3 DNA reads TGCGCCAGCAGCTCCGGGACGGAGTACGAGCAGTACTTC. Translation: CASSSGTEYEQYF. The rearrangement links TRBV5-1 to TRBJ2-7; D possibly matches TRBD1 or TRBD2 (5 bases each). Germline assignment: CDR1 SGHRS and CDR2 YFSETQ. V was trimmed by 3 bases and J by 4 bases, leaving 11 bases between them. There are 13 residues in the CDR3.

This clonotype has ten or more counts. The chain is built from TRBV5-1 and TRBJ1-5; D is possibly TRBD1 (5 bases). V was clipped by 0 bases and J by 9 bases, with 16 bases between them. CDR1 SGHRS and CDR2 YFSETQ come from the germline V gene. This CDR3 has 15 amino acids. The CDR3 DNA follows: TGCGCCAGCAGCTTGGATGGCCAGGGCGTAATGCCCCAGCATTTT. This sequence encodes CASSLDGQGVMPQHF.

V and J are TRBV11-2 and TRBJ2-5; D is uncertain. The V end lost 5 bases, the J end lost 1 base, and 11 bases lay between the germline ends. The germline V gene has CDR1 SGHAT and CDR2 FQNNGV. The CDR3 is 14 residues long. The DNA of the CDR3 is TGTGCCAGCAGCATCAGCGATCTCCAAGAGACCCAGTACTTC. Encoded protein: CASSISDLQETQYF.

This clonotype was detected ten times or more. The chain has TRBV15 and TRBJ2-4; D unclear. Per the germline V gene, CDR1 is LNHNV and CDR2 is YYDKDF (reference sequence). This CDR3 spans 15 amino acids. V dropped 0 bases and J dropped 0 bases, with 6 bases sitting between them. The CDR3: CATSRDRLAKNIQYF. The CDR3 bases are TGTGCCACCAGCAGAGACAGGCTAGCCAAAAACATTCAGTACTTC. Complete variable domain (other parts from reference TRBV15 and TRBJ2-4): DAMVIQNPRYQVTQFGKPVTLSCSQTLNHNVMYWYQQKSSQAPKLLFHYYDKDFNNEADTPDNFQSRRPNTSFCFLDIRSPGLGDTAMYLCATSRDRLAKNIQYFGAGTRLSVL.

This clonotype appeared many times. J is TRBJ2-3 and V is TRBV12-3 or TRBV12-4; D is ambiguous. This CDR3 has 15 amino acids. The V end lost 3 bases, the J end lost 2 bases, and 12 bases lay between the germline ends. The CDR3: CASSFGRLLTDTQYF. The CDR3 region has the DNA TGTGCCAGCAGTTTCGGAAGACTTCTCACAGATACGCAGTATTTT.

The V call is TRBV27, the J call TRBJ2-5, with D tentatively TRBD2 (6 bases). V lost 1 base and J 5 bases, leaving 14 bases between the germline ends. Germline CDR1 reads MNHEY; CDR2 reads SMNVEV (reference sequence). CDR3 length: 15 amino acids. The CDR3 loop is CASSLFRGGGETQYF. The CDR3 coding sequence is TGTGCCAGCAGTTTATTTAGGGGAGGCGGCGAGACCCAGTACTTC.

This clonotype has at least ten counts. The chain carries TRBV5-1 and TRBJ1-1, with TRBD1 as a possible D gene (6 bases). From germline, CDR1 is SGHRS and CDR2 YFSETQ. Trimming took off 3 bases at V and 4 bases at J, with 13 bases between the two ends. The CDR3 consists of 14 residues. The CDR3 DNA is TGCGCCAGCAGCTCACAGGGAGGTGGCACTGAAGCTTTCTTT. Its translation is CASSSQGGGTEAFF.

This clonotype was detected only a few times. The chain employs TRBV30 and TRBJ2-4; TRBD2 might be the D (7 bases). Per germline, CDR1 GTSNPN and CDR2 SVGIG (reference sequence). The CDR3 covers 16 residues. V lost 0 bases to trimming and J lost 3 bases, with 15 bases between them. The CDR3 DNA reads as TGTGCCTGGAGTGTCTTCGGGGGGCCGGTCAAAAACATTCAGTACTTC. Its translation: CAWSVFGGPVKNIQYF.

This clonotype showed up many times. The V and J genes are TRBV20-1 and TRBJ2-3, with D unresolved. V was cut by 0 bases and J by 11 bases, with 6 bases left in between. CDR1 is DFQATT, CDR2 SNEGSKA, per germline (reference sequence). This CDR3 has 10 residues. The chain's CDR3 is CSARDPVQYF. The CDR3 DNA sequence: TGCAGTGCTAGAGATCCCGTGCAGTATTTT.

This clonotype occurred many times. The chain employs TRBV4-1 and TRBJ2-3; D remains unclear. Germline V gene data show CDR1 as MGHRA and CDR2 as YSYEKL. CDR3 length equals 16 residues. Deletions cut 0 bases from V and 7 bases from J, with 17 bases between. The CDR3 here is CASSQDNSYTRNTQYF. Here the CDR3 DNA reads TGCGCCAGCAGCCAAGATAATTCCTACACACGGAATACGCAGTATTTT.

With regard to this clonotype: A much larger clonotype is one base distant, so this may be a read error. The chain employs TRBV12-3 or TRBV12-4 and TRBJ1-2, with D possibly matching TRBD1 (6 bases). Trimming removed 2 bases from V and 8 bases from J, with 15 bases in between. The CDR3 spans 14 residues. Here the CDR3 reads CASSLSQGGGGYTF. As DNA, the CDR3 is TGTGCCAGCAGTTTATCACAGGGTGGAGGCGGCTACACCTTC.

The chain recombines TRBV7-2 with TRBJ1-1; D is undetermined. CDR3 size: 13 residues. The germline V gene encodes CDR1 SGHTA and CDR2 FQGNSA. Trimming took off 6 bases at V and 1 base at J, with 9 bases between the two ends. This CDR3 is CASSFASNTEAFF. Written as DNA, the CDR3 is TGTGCCAGCAGTTTTGCCTCGAACACTGAAGCTTTCTTT. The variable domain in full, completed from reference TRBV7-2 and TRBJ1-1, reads GAGVSQSPSNKVTEKGKDVELRCDPISGHTALYWYRQSLGQGLEFLIYFQGNSAPDKSGLPSDRFSAERTGGSVSTLTIQRTQQEDSAVYLCASSFASNTEAFFGQGTRLTVV.

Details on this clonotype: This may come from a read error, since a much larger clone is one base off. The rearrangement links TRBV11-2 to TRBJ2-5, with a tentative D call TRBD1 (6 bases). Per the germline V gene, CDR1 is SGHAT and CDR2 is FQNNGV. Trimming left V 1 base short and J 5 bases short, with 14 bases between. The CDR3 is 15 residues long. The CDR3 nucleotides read TGTGCCAGCAGCTTAGGGGACATGAGGCACGAGACCCAGTACTTC. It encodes CASSLGDMRHETQYF.

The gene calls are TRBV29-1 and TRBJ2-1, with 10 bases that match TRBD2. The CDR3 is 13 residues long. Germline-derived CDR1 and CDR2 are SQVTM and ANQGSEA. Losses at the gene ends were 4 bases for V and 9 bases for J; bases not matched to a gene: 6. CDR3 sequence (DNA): TGCAGCGTTGGCCTAGCGGGGGTTCGTGAGCAGTTCTTC. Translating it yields CSVGLAGVREQFF.